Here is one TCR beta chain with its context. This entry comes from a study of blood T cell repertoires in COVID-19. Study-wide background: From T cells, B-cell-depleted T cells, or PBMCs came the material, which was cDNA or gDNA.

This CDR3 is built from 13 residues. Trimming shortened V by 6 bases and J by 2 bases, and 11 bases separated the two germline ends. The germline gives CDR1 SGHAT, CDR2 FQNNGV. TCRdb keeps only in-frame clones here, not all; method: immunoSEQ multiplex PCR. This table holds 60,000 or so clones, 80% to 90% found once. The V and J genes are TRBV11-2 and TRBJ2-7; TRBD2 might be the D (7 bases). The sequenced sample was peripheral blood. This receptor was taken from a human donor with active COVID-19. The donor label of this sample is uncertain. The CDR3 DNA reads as TGTGCCAGCAGAGGGGGGGGCCCCTACGAGCAGTACTTC. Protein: CASRGGGPYEQYF.